This entry features one T cell receptor (beta chain) sequence. V was pared by 4 bases and J by 0 bases, with 12 bases between. This CDR3 has 15 amino acids. CDR1 and CDR2 (germline): LNHDA, SQIVND (reference sequence). This entry is derived from a study of PD-L1 blockade in urothelial cancer. Study information: T cells were recovered from blood samples at a median of roughly 150,000.

TCRdb keeps only in-frame clones here, not all; method: immunoSEQ multiplex PCR. The sample lists 40,000 to 45,000 clones, more than 75% seen once, with roughly an eighth in the top ten. All patients carried locally advanced or metastatic urothelial carcinoma. The receptor was isolated from an older woman with urothelial cancer. The chain employs TRBV19 and TRBJ1-2; D unresolved. The source was PBMCs, collected around atezolizumab (anti-PD-L1) treatment. CDR3 DNA sequence: TGTGCCAGTAGTACCCCCTGGCAGGCTAACTATGGCTACACCTTC. As protein: CASSTPWQANYGYTF.